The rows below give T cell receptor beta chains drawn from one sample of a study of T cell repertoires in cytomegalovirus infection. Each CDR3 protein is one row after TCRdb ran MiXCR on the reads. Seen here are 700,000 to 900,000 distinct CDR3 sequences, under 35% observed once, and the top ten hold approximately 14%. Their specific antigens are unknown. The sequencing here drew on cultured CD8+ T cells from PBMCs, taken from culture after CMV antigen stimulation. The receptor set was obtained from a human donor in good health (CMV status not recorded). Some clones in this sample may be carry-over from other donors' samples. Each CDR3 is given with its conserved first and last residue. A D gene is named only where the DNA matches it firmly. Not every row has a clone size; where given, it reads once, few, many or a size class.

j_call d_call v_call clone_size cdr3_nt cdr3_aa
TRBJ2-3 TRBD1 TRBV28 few TGTGCCAGCAGCAAGGACAGGGATCGCACAGATACGCAGTATTTT CASSKDRDRTDTQYF
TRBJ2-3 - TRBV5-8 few TGTGCCAGCAGCCTTGGACCGGGGTACACAGATACGCAGTATTTT CASSLGPGYTDTQYF
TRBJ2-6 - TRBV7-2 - TGTGCCAGCAGCTTAGAGAGGGGTGGGGGGGCCAACGTCCTGACTTTC CASSLERGGGANVLTF
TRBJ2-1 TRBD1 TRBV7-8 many TGTGCCAGCAGGTCAGAGGACAGGGCTTTCAATGAGCAGTTCTTC CASRSEDRAFNEQFF
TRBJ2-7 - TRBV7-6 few TGTGCCAGCAGCTTAGAAGCCGACCGTACCTACGAGCAGTACTTC CASSLEADRTYEQYF
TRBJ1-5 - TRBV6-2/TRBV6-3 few TGTGCCAGCAGTTACGTGAGGGAAGTGCAGCCCCAGCATTTT CASSYVREVQPQHF
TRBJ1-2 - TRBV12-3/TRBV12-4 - TGTGCCAGCAGTTTAGGGGTAACTGCCAGAAACGGCTACACCTTC CASSLGVTARNGYTF
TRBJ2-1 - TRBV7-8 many TGTGCCAGCAGCCGCGGGGAGAGCTCCTACAATGAGCAGTTCTTC CASSRGESSYNEQFF
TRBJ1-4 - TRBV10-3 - TGTGCCATCGGAGCGGAAAAACTGTTTTTT CAIGAEKLFF
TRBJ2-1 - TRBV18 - TGTGCCAGCTCGGCCCCGAGCTCCTACAATGAGCAGTTCTTC CASSAPSSYNEQFF
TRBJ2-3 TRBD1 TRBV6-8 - TGTGCCAGCAGGGACCGGGACAGCCGCACAGATACGCAGTATTTT CASRDRDSRTDTQYF
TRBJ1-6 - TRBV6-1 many TGTGCCAGCAGTCCCGGGACCAGCGACTTATCACCCCTCCACTTT CASSPGTSDLSPLHF
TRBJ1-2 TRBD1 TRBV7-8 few TGTGCCAGCAGCTTAGGGGGACAGGGGGAATATGGCTACACCTTC CASSLGGQGEYGYTF
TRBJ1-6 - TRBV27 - TGTGCCAGCAGCTTACTGAATTCACCCCTCCACTTT CASSLLNSPLHF
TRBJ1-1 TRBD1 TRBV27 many TGTGCCAGCAAACAGGGGGCCTCTATGAACACTGAAGCTTTCTTT CASKQGASMNTEAFF
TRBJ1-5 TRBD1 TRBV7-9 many TGTGCCAGCGGACAGGGGAGTCAGCCCCAGCATTTT CASGQGSQPQHF
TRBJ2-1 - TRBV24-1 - TGTGCCACCAGTGATACCTCTGGGGGGGGGCGATTTAGTGAGCAGTTCTTC CATSDTSGGGRFSEQFF
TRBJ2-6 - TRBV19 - TGTGCCAGTAGAGAAACAGGGGGACTAGCTGGGGCCAACGTCCTGACTTTC CASRETGGLAGANVLTF
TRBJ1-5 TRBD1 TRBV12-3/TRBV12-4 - TGTGCCAGCAGTTCGGGACAGGGTGTCCAGCCCCAGCATTTT CASSSGQGVQPQHF
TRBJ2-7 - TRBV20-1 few TGCAGTGCTGGGGGGGCTGACTTGAAGTACTTC CSAGGADLKYF
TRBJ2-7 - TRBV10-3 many TGTGCCATCAGTGAGTCGGCCAGGGGCTCCTACGAGCAGTACTTC CAISESARGSYEQYF
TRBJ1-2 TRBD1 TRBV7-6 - TGTGCCAGCAGCTTAGCCCTGGACAGGACGGGTGGCTACACCTTC CASSLALDRTGGYTF
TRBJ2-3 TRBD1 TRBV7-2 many TGTGCCAGCAGCTTGTACAGGGGGCTGGATACGCAGTATTTT CASSLYRGLDTQYF
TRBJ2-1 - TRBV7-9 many TGTGCCAGCAGCTTAATTAGCAGCGATGAGCAGTTCTTC CASSLISSDEQFF
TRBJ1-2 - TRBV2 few TGTGCCAGTAACCCCCCACTTCGAGCTAACTATGGCTACACCTTC CASNPPLRANYGYTF
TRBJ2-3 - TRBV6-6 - TGTGCCAGCAGTTACAAGGCAGGTGGGTCAGATACGCAGTATTTT CASSYKAGGSDTQYF
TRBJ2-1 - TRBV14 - TGTGCCAGCAGCACGAGGTCTAAACCCTACAATGAGCAGTTCTTC CASSTRSKPYNEQFF